Below are 9 T cell receptor beta chains sequenced from a single sample in a study of control samples from healthy donors and cancer patients. Repertoires were generated with immunoSEQ multiplex PCR, while TCRdb's copy carries only in-frame clones and drops some. The table has fewer than 85,000 clones, about 89% seen once. Specimen: blood. The receptors shown here come from a man aged 50 to 59 in good health.

CDR3 residues: CASSYPGTDHNEQFF. The CDR3 nucleotides are TGTGCCAGCAGCTACCCCGGGACAGATCACAATGAGCAGTTCTTC. This sequence joins TRBV7-9 and TRBJ2-1; 7 positions agree with TRBD1. Trimming removed 4 bases from V and 5 bases from J; junction bases left unmatched: 8. The germline V gene encodes CDR1 SEHNR and CDR2 FQNEAQ (reference sequence). The CDR3 is 15 residues long.

The V and J genes are TRBV12-1 and TRBJ1-5; TRBD1 is the table's D call and was not checked against the DNA. TRBV12-1 is reported as a pseudogene. The CDR3 loop spans 17 amino acids. CDR3 sequence reads: CASSPDRGARLNQPQHF. The CDR3 DNA is TGTGCCAGCAGCCCGGACAGGGGCGCGAGACTCAATCAGCCCCAGCATTTT.

In this sample, this clone turned up a few times. CDR3 region: CASSQEGQGISNQPQHF. The CDR3 region has the DNA TGCGCCAGCAGCCAAGAAGGTCAGGGGATTAGCAATCAGCCCCAGCATTTT. The chain employs TRBV4-1 and TRBJ1-5; possible D gene TRBD1, 6 bases. The V end was cut by 0 bases, the J end by 0 bases, with 12 bases between. Germline CDR1 is MGHRA and CDR2 is YSYEKL. The CDR3 contains 17 residues.

This chain links TRBV11-2 with TRBJ2-3; TRBD2 matches at 10 bases. The germline V gene encodes CDR1 SGHAT and CDR2 FQNNGV. V lost 1 base and J lost 9; bases outside the gene matches: 13. The CDR3 sequence is 17 residues long. The CDR3 region has the DNA TGTGCCAGCAGCTTAGTGTCCAGCGGGGGGGACTTGGGGACGCAGTATTTT. This translates into CASSLVSSGGDLGTQYF.

This chain links TRBV3-1 (or the pseudogene TRBV3-2) with TRBJ1-6, with a weak D call TRBD1 (5 bases). The CDR3 consists of 14 residues. With 4 bases removed from V and 9 bases from J, the gap between germline ends came to 13 bases. Germline assignment: CDR1 LGHDT and CDR2 YNNKEL (reference sequence). In nucleotides, the CDR3 is TGTGCCAGCAGCCCGGGGGGAGTTAGTTCACCCCTCCACTTT. It yields the protein CASSPGGVSSPLHF.

This sequence joins TRBV6-5 and TRBJ1-1; D possibly corresponds to TRBD1 (5 bases). Germline lookup yields CDR1 MNHEY and CDR2 SVGAGI. The CDR3 loop spans 15 amino acids. The V end was cut by 6 bases, the J end by 5 bases, with 19 bases between. CDR3: CASRTIQVKGTEAFF. CDR3 bases: TGTGCCAGCAGGACCATACAGGTGAAAGGAACTGAAGCTTTCTTT.

The rearrangement joins TRBV3-1 (or the pseudogene TRBV3-2) to TRBJ1-2, with TRBD1 as a possible D gene (6 bases). This CDR3 comprises 15 residues. V shed 6 bases and J shed 1 base, with 15 bases lying between them. From germline, CDR1 is LGHDT and CDR2 YNNKEL (reference sequence). The CDR3 DNA follows: TGTGCCAGCAGTCGGCTACCAGGGGATAACTATGGCTACACCTTC. Its protein is CASSRLPGDNYGYTF.

This clone is a singleton in its sample. The chain recombines TRBV6-5 with TRBJ1-4; 10 nucleotides line up with TRBD1. Germline V CDR1 and CDR2: MNHEY, SVGAGI. Trimming removed 6 bases from V and 7 bases from J; junction bases left unmatched: 5. This CDR3 is built from 14 residues. CDR3 coding DNA: TGTGCCAGCAGGAGACAGGGGGCTGGTGAAAAACTGTTTTTT. It codes for CASRRQGAGEKLFF.

This clone was observed a few times. The chain couples TRBV5-8 to TRBJ2-7, with D possibly matching TRBD1 (6 bases). CDR3 size: 16 residues. CDR1 SGHTS and CDR2 YDEGEE come from the germline V gene. V was cut by 3 bases and J by 4 bases, with 20 bases left in between. The CDR3 coding sequence is TGTGCCAGCAGCTCTGGACCGGGTCAGGGGCATTACGAGCAGTACTTC. Translated: CASSSGPGQGHYEQYF.